This T cell receptor beta chain comes out of a study of blood T cell repertoires in COVID-19. The repertoire was sequenced with immunoSEQ multiplex PCR; TCRdb's copy has only in-frame clones and lacks some. The sample consists of some 240,000 clones, nearly 90% of them appearing once. The CDR3 loop spans 13 amino acids. Germline CDR1 KGHSH, CDR2 LQKENI. Deletions cut 2 bases from V and 3 bases from J, with 6 bases between. V is TRBV18 and J is TRBJ2-3; D is uncertain. The receptor was derived from an older woman with COVID-19, enrolled during active disease. The sequenced material came from peripheral blood. CDR3: CASSPLETDTQYF. CDR3 coding DNA: TGTGCCAGCTCACCATTAGAGACAGATACGCAGTATTTT.